This T cell receptor (beta chain) was identified during a study of blood T cell repertoires in COVID-19. Overall study context: Samples representing acute and convalescent COVID-19 were sourced from the United States, Italy and Spain. T cells, B-cell-depleted T cells, or PBMCs provided the cDNA or gDNA that served as material.

Authors' methods: Nucleated cell counts were estimated from reference gene primer amplification. Clones were sequenced by immunoSEQ multiplex PCR, and TCRdb holds only the in-frame ones, with some missing. V and J calls and clone size come straight from that table; D and trimming were deduced from the DNA. The table has 95,000 to 110,000 clones, 91% seen once. The sequenced sample was peripheral blood. The clonotype originates from a human donor in a cohort sampled during active COVID-19.

CDR3 region: CASATGGSGNEKLFF. The CDR3 region has the DNA TGTGCTAGTGCCACGGGTGGGTCAGGGAATGAAAAACTGTTTTTT. The genes are TRBV12-5 and TRBJ1-4; maybe TRBD1 (5 bases). Germline CDR1 and CDR2: LGHNT and FRNRAP. Trimming left V 7 bases short and J 5 bases short, with 17 bases between. The CDR3 has 15 amino acids. The variable domain in full, with the rest retrieved from reference TRBV12-5 and TRBJ1-4, is DARVTQTPRHKVTEMGQEVTMRCQPILGHNTVFWYRQTMMQGLELLAYFRNRAPLDDSGMPKDRFSAEMPDATLATLKIQPSEPRDSAVYFCASATGGSGNEKLFFGSGTQLSVL.